This TCR beta chain appears in the sequencing data of a study of blood T cell repertoires in COVID-19 (TCRdb year 2020). Study-level background: Collaborator samples came from the United States, Italy and Spain and covered acute and convalescent phases of COVID-19. The prospective study material was composed of cDNA or gDNA derived from T cells, B-cell-depleted T cells, or PBMCs. HLA class I and class II types, where available, came from metadata supplied by the sample provider rather than from assay-based typing. Samples were obtained from the ongoing ImmuneRACE study (first 160 participants) and from over 1,000 subjects provided by 6 global collaborators. The repertoires were released in a freely available public database intended as a resource for research on the immune response to SARS-CoV-2. The sample metadata nearly always contained a de-identified subject ID, COVID-19 status, age in years and sex. The dataset comprised deeply sampled blood TCRbeta repertoires from subjects exposed to, actively infected with, or recovered from COVID-19.

The collaborating institutions used their own protocols to collect whole blood in K2EDTA tubes. Collaborator samples were shipped for TCRbeta analysis as frozen whole blood, isolated PBMCs, or DNA extracted from either sample type. Results and caveats for the whole study, not just this receptor: How much clinical and demographic metadata was included differed by source and by participant, and the metadata was provided uncurated.

Reading the germline V gene gives CDR1 MDHEN and CDR2 SYDVKM. The V and J ends are trimmed by 7 bases and 7 bases, leaving 11 bases between them. From cysteine to phenylalanine, the CDR3 is 12 amino acids long. Only CDR3 DNA remains: 36 bases, in frame from the first base. The immunoSEQ Assay, a bias-controlled multiplex PCR, was used to amplify TCRbeta CDR3 regions from genomic DNA. Under the source paper's analysis protocol: The number of nucleated cells in each sample was estimated by amplification of reference gene primers within the assay. To quantify the absolute abundance of each unique TCRbeta CDR3 rearrangement, sequence reads were collapsed and filtered. For each sample, productive Simpson clonality was calculated as the square root of Simpson's diversity index across productive rearrangements. The source is immuneACCESS, and TCRdb retained only in-frame sequences with V and J called. Part of the clones is not carried over; for the studies checked, unresolved V genes explain less than half of this, and the remainder is unexplained. The V and J calls and clone size were taken over from that table, and D and trimming were inferred from the DNA. Counted in this sample were about 120,000 clones; about 86% of them appeared once. 3.5% to 4% of the sample is held by the ten biggest clonotypes.

Notes on this clone: Its antigen is currently not known. No clone much larger than this one lies a single base away; base qualities are absent.

Specimen: peripheral blood. The TCR originated in a woman aged 45 to 65 with acute or convalescent COVID-19. The chain was built from TRBV28 and TRBJ1-5; matching of 6 bases hints at TRBD1 as the D gene. The DNA sequence is TGTGCCAGCACCCTCAGGGGACAGCCCCAGCATTTT. Its product reads: CASTLRGQPQHF. The CDR3 plus the reference TRBV28 and TRBJ1-5 genes for the other parts give the full variable domain: DVKVTQSSRYLVKRTGEKVFLECVQDMDHENMFWYRQDPGLGLRLIYFSYDVKMKEKGDIPEGYSVSREKKERFSLILESASTNQTSMYLCASTLRGQPQHFGDGTRLSIL.